The 4 T cell receptor beta chains below come from one sample, sequenced in a study of blood T cells in healthy people across ages. A second PCR, run for roughly 7 to 12 cycles, used a sample-barcoded 5' primer plus a J-beta primer mix. TCRdb independently ran MiXCR on the 5' RACE reads; one entry per CDR3 protein. The table has 650,000 to 1,000,000 distinct CDR3 sequences, under 40% seen once. The sample comprised blood. These receptors were taken from a man in his late teens or twenties in good health.

The V gene is TRBV4-3, the J gene TRBJ1-5; possible D gene TRBD1, 5 bases. Trimming took off 0 bases at V and 7 bases at J, with 19 bases between the two ends. Per the germline V gene, CDR1 is LGHNA and CDR2 is YSLEER. This CDR3 region has 17 residues. CDR3: CASSQDQGGRVTQPQHF. DNA for the CDR3: TGCGCCAGCAGCCAAGATCAGGGTGGCAGGGTGACGCAGCCCCAGCATTTT.

This clonotype turned up a few times. The rearrangement links TRBV5-1 to TRBJ2-3; TRBD1 might be the D (5 bases). V dropped 0 bases and J dropped 6 bases, with 20 bases sitting between them. The CDR3 is 17 amino acids. Germline CDR1 reads SGHRS; CDR2 reads YFSETQ. The CDR3 here is CASSLAGPSTSGDTQYF. As DNA, the CDR3 is TGCGCCAGCAGCTTGGCAGGGCCCTCAACCTCTGGGGATACGCAGTATTTT.

This clonotype was seen more than once but under ten times. The rearrangement links TRBV2 to TRBJ1-4, with D possibly TRBD1 on 5 matching bases. Germline CDR1 and CDR2: SNHLY and FYNNEI. V dropped 2 bases and J dropped 5 bases, with 9 bases sitting between them. CDR3 size: 14 residues. CDR3 region: CASSELGVNEKLFF. In DNA, the CDR3 is TGTGCCAGCAGTGAATTGGGGGTAAATGAAAAACTGTTTTTT.

Notes on this clonotype: Being one base from a much bigger clone, this may be a read error. The genes are TRBV10-3 and TRBJ2-3; D is undetermined. The CDR3 extends over 12 amino acids. The germline V and J ends were trimmed by 8 bases and 6 bases, with 12 bases remaining between them. Per germline, CDR1 ENHRY and CDR2 SYGVKD. The CDR3 sequence: CAIGAEADTQYF. In DNA form, the CDR3 reads TGTGCCATCGGTGCTGAGGCGGATACGCAGTATTTT.